The 18 T cell receptor beta chains given below trace back to one sample, sequenced in a study of T cell responses to AZD1222 COVID-19 vaccine. Clones were sequenced by immunoSEQ multiplex PCR, and TCRdb holds only the in-frame ones, with some missing. The sample lists 84,000 or so clones, 89% occurring once. Source: peripheral blood, taken on day 0 of AZD1222 vaccination. The receptors were sampled from an adult in good health.

In DNA form, the CDR3 reads TGTGCCAGCAGCTTAAATCAGAATCGAGGGATTAATGAAAAACTGTTTTTT. Translation gives CASSLNQNRGINEKLFF. The rearrangement links TRBV7-9 to TRBJ1-4, with D hard to call. The CDR3 spans 17 residues. From germline, CDR1 is SEHNR and CDR2 FQNEAQ (reference sequence). V lost 2 bases and J 4 bases, leaving 17 bases between the germline ends.

The chain uses TRBV3-1 (or the pseudogene TRBV3-2) and TRBJ2-2, with a tentative D call TRBD1 (5 bases). V lost 2 bases to trimming and J lost 5 bases, with 12 bases between them. The CDR3 contains 15 residues. Germline loops: CDR1 LGHDT, CDR2 YNNKEL (reference sequence). The CDR3 bases are TGTGCCAGCAGCCAAAGGGGTGGAAGTACCGGGGAGCTGTTTTTT. Its translation: CASSQRGGSTGELFF.

V gene TRBV27 combines with J gene TRBJ2-1; 9 bases line up with TRBD1. The CDR3 is 16 residues long. CDR1 is MNHEY, CDR2 SMNVEV, per germline (reference sequence). V dropped 4 bases and J dropped 8; count of bases not matched to a gene: 12. CDR3 nucleotide sequence: TGTGCCAGCAGTTCATTCGACTCCCGGACAGGGGATGAGCAGTTCTTC. The encoded protein is CASSSFDSRTGDEQFF.

The chain combines TRBV4-3 with TRBJ2-7, with D perhaps matching TRBD1 (7 bases). The CDR3 loop spans 16 amino acids. The V gene's germline CDR1 is LGHNA and CDR2 YSLEER. V was shortened by 3 bases and J by 0 bases, with 15 bases between the two germline ends. The CDR3 protein is CASSQGAGGHSYEQYF. The CDR3 region has the DNA TGCGCCAGCAGCCAGGGCGCAGGGGGGCACTCCTACGAGCAGTACTTC.

The gene calls are TRBV2 and TRBJ2-1; 7 bases are a match to TRBD2. Germline V gene sequence: CDR1 SNHLY, CDR2 FYNNEI. V shed 3 bases and J 10 bases; nucleotides not matched to a gene: 12. The CDR3 spans 15 residues. CDR3 bases: TGTGCCAGCAGTGAGAGCGGGGCTGCGTTTGAGGAGCAGTTCTTC. This sequence encodes CASSESGAAFEEQFF.

The chain links TRBV13 to TRBJ2-1; 11 bases map to TRBD1. V lost 4 bases to trimming and J lost 8 bases; unmatched junction nucleotides: 4. CDR3 size: 14 residues. In germline, CDR1 is PRHDT, CDR2 FYEKMQ (reference sequence). The CDR3 DNA sequence: TGTGCCAGCAGCTGGTGGACAGGGGGCCATGAGCAGTTCTTC. The encoded protein is CASSWWTGGHEQFF. Filled out from reference TRBV13 and TRBJ2-1, the complete variable domain reads AAGVIQSPRHLIKEKRETATLKCYPIPRHDTVYWYQQGPGQDPQFLISFYEKMQSDKGSIPDRFSAQQFSDYHSELNMSSLELGDSALYFCASSWWTGGHEQFFGPGTRLTVL.

The rearrangement links TRBV3-1 (or the pseudogene TRBV3-2) to TRBJ2-2; TRBD1 or TRBD2 may be the D gene (5 bases each). This CDR3 is built from 15 residues. Trimming shortened V by 0 bases and J by 9 bases, and 14 bases separated the two germline ends. The germline V gene encodes CDR1 LGHDT and CDR2 YNNKEL (reference sequence). Here the CDR3 reads CASSQDWTPGRELFF. Here the CDR3 DNA reads TGTGCCAGCAGCCAAGATTGGACTCCGGGACGGGAGCTGTTTTTT.

The CDR3 sequence is CATSGGERYEQYF. The DNA for the CDR3 is TGTGCCACCAGCGGGGGGGAGCGTTACGAGCAGTACTTC. The chain has TRBV10-3 and TRBJ2-7; 10 nucleotides align to TRBD2. V trimming: 10 bases; J trimming: 4 bases; junction bases outside the gene matches: 7. The germline V gene encodes CDR1 ENHRY and CDR2 SYGVKD. The CDR3 consists of 13 residues.

The V call is TRBV4-3, the J call TRBJ2-2; weak D call: TRBD1 (6 bases). CDR1 and CDR2 (germline): LGHNA, YSLEER. The germline V and J ends were trimmed by 6 bases and 2 bases, with 10 bases remaining between them. The CDR3 has 14 residues. CDR3 sequence (DNA): TGCGCCAGCAGTTGGGGGCGTAACACCGGGGAGCTGTTTTTT. As protein: CASSWGRNTGELFF.

The gene calls are TRBV9 and TRBJ1-5, with 7 bases identical to TRBD1. V shed 2 bases, J shed 4 bases, and the junction held 6 bases outside the gene matches. Germline CDR1 reads SGDLS; CDR2 reads YYNGEE. This CDR3 has 15 amino acids. CDR3 amino acids: CASSVSPGQNQPQHF. The DNA for the CDR3 is TGTGCCAGCAGCGTTTCTCCGGGACAGAATCAGCCCCAGCATTTT.

The chain uses TRBV3-1 (or the pseudogene TRBV3-2) and TRBJ1-5, with D hard to call. The CDR3 spans 14 residues. Germline CDR1 LGHDT, CDR2 YNNKEL (reference sequence). V dropped 5 bases and J dropped 3 bases, with 11 bases sitting between them. DNA of the CDR3: TGTGCCAGCAGCGACTGGGGATCCAATCAGCCCCAGCATTTT. Its protein is CASSDWGSNQPQHF.

The gene calls are TRBV19 and TRBJ2-3; maybe TRBD2 (6 bases). Per the germline V gene, CDR1 is LNHDA and CDR2 is SQIVND (reference sequence). Trimming removed 8 bases at V and 2 bases at J, with 17 bases between. CDR3 length: 15 residues. The CDR3 region is CASRRDPAYTDTQYF. The CDR3 bases are TGTGCCAGTCGGAGGGACCCCGCCTACACAGATACGCAGTATTTT.

V usage is TRBV11-3 and J usage is TRBJ1-1; no firm D call. Trimming removed 2 bases at V and 0 bases at J, with 4 bases between. Germline CDR1 is SGHNT and CDR2 is YENEEA. The CDR3 extends over 13 amino acids. CDR3 amino acids: CASSLTVNTEAFF. CDR3 nucleotide sequence: TGTGCCAGCAGCTTAACTGTGAACACTGAAGCTTTCTTT. Supplemented by reference TRBV11-3 and TRBJ1-1, the full variable domain reads EAGVVQSPRYKIIEKKQPVAFWCNPISGHNTLYWYLQNLGQGPELLIRYENEEAVDDSQLPKDRFSAERLKGVDSTLKIQPAELGDSAVYLCASSLTVNTEAFFGQGTRLTVV.

The CDR3 region is CATWGELLNTEAFF. CDR3 sequence (DNA): TGTGCCACCTGGGGGGAGTTACTGAACACTGAAGCTTTCTTT. The rearrangement links TRBV5-4 to TRBJ1-1, with D perhaps matching TRBD1 (5 bases). Between the trimmed V and J ends, which lost 9 bases and 0 bases, there was a span of 15 bases. The length of the CDR3 is 14 residues. Per germline, CDR1 SGHNT and CDR2 YYREEE (reference sequence).

This chain joins TRBV7-8 and TRBJ2-7, with 8 bases lining up with TRBD1. The CDR3 covers 16 residues. CDR1 SGHVS and CDR2 FQNEAQ come from the germline V gene. V lost 5 bases, J lost 5 bases, and 14 bases stayed unmatched. The CDR3 nucleotides are TGTGCCAGCAGCCCCAGGGGGTTGACAGGGGTCGACGAGCAGTACTTC. Translating gives CASSPRGLTGVDEQYF.

This rearrangement joins TRBV4-1 to TRBJ2-7; 7 bases align to TRBD2. Trimming removed 4 bases from V and 4 bases from J; junction bases left unmatched: 7. Per the germline V gene, CDR1 is MGHRA and CDR2 is YSYEKL. This CDR3 is built from 14 residues. This CDR3 reads CASSLASGKYEQYF. CDR3 nucleotides: TGCGCCAGCAGCCTGGCTAGCGGAAAATACGAGCAGTACTTC.

This clone was picked up one time. V usage is TRBV30 and J usage is TRBJ2-7; TRBD1 might be the D (6 bases). With 8 bases removed from V and 5 bases from J, the gap between germline ends came to 19 bases. The CDR3 is made up of 13 amino acids. CDR1 GTSNPN and CDR2 SVGIG come from the germline V gene (reference sequence). CDR3 coding DNA: TGTGCCGGTTACCCAGGGGCCACCAACGAGCAGTACTTC. Protein sequence: CAGYPGATNEQYF. Together with reference TRBV30 and TRBJ2-7, the CDR3 gives the full variable domain: SQTIHQWPATLVQPVGSPLSLECTVEGTSNPNLYWYRQAAGRGLQLLFYSVGIGQISSEVPQNLSASRPQDRQFILSSKKLLLSDSGFYLCAGYPGATNEQYFGPGTRLTVT.

This chain links TRBV10-2 with TRBJ2-2, with D hard to call. The CDR3 is made up of 13 amino acids. CDR1 is WSHSY, CDR2 SAAADI, per germline. The V end was cut by 2 bases, the J end by 4 bases, with 5 bases between. The CDR3 DNA reads TGCGCCAGCAGTGAGCGGGTCACCGGGGAGCTGTTTTTT. Its protein product is CASSERVTGELFF.